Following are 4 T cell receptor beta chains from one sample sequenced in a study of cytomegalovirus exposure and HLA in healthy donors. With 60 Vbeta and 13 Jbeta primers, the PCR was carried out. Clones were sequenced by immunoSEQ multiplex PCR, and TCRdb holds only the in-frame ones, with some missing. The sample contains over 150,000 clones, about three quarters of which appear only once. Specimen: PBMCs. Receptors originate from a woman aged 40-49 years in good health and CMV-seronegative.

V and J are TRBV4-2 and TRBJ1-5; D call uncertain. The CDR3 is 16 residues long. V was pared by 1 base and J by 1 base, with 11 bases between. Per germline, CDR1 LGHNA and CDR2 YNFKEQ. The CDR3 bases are TGTGCCAGCAGCCAAGCCTCCGGGGAGAGCAATCAGCCCCAGCATTTT. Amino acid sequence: CASSQASGESNQPQHF.

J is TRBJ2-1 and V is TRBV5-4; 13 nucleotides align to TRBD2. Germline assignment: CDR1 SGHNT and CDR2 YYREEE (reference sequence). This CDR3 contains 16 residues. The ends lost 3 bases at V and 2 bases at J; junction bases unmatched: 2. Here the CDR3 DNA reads TGTGCCAGCAGCTCCGGGACTAGCGGGACCTACAATGAGCAGTTCTTC. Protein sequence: CASSSGTSGTYNEQFF.

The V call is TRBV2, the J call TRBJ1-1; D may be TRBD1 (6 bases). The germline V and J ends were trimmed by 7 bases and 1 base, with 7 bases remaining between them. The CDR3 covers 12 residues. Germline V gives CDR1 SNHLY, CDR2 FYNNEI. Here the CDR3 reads CASIGGNTEAFF. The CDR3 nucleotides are TGTGCCAGCATAGGGGGGAACACTGAAGCTTTCTTT. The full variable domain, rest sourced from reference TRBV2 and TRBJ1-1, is EPEVTQTPSHQVTQMGQEVILRCVPISNHLYFYWYRQILGQKVEFLVSFYNNEISEKSEIFDDQFSVERPDGSNFTLKIRSTKLEDSAMYFCASIGGNTEAFFGQGTRLTVV.

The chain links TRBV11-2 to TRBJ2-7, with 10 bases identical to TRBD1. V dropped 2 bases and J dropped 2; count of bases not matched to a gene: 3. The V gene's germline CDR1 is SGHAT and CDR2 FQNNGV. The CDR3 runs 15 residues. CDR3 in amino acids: CASSLKGQGTYEQYF. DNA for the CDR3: TGTGCCAGCAGCTTAAAGGGACAGGGGACCTACGAGCAGTACTTC.